This record covers a single TCR beta chain. In the same sample, other DNA sequences code for this CDR3. For every subset, genomic DNA was evenly distributed across several immunoSEQ plates. Libraries were prepared by immunoSEQ multiplex PCR; TCRdb keeps only in-frame clonotypes and omits some of them. There are roughly 2 million clones in the sample; about 94% occur only once, and approximately 0.13% lies in the top ten. The CDR3 loop spans 16 amino acids. The V end was cut by 3 bases, the J end by 0 bases, with 9 bases between. CDR1 and CDR2 from the germline V gene are MDHEN and SYDVKM. The data stem from a study of shared clonotypes between healthy human individuals. All participating donors were Caucasian adults from Nashville, Tennessee.

Sequences were obtained from naive CD4+ T cells sorted from blood. Subset defined: CD45RA+ positively selected. The receptor was derived from a man younger than 35 in good health. The chain combines TRBV28 with TRBJ2-6; D uncertain. CDR3 sequence reads: CASSFSGGSGANVLTF. In nucleotides, the CDR3 is TGTGCCAGCAGTTTTTCCGGCGGCTCTGGGGCCAACGTCCTGACTTTC.